These 20 T cell receptor beta chains share one sample of origin, sequenced in a study of blood T cell repertoires in COVID-19. Profiled with immunoSEQ multiplex PCR; TCRdb holds only in-frame clones, not every one. Counted here are around 46,000 clones, about 86% occurring once; the ten biggest clones make up about 5%. Source material: peripheral blood. The receptors here all came from a middle-aged man with active COVID-19.

This clone appeared once. V gene TRBV25-1 combines with J gene TRBJ2-2; TRBD2 is a possible D gene (5 bases). Between the trimmed V and J ends, which lost 2 bases and 7 bases, there was a span of 14 bases. This CDR3 has 15 amino acids. Per the germline V gene, CDR1 is MGHDK and CDR2 is SYGVNS. The CDR3 sequence: CASSEMLAEIGELFF. The CDR3 DNA is TGTGCCAGCAGTGAAATGCTAGCCGAGATCGGGGAGCTGTTTTTT.

V gene TRBV29-1 combines with J gene TRBJ1-3; 7 bases fit TRBD1. This CDR3 has 13 amino acids. Germline lookup yields CDR1 SQVTM and CDR2 ANQGSEA. V shed 7 bases, J shed 0 bases, and the junction held 3 bases outside the gene matches. The DNA for the CDR3 is TGCAGCGCTGGACAGGCCTCTGGAAACACCATATATTTT. It is translated as CSAGQASGNTIYF.

The J gene is TRBJ1-1, the V gene TRBV7-3; D remains unclear. There are 13 residues in the CDR3. V dropped 1 base and J dropped 4 bases, with 7 bases sitting between them. CDR1 is SGHTA and CDR2 is FQGTGA in the germline V gene. Here the CDR3 reads CASSLRAGTEAFF. CDR3 DNA sequence: TGTGCCAGCAGCTTAAGGGCCGGCACTGAAGCTTTCTTT.

This chain connects TRBV3-1 (or the pseudogene TRBV3-2) to TRBJ1-2; 9 bases line up with TRBD1. The V segment lost 3 bases and the J segment 8 bases; nucleotides outside the gene matches: 10. CDR1 LGHDT and CDR2 YNNKEL come from the germline V gene (reference sequence). The CDR3 sequence is 15 residues long. DNA for the CDR3: TGTGCCAGCAGCCACTGGGACAGGGACTCCGGGGGCTACACCTTC. Its translation is CASSHWDRDSGGYTF.

V usage is TRBV7-9 and J usage is TRBJ2-3, with 10 bases fitting TRBD2. The J segment lost 4 bases and the V segment lost 6 bases, leaving 7 bases of the junction unmatched. CDR1 and CDR2 (germline): SEHNR, FQNEAQ (reference sequence). The CDR3 is made up of 15 amino acids. DNA for the CDR3: TGTGCCAGCAGTTTCGGAGCGGGAGGGCCAGATACGCAGTATTTT. It specifies CASSFGAGGPDTQYF.

CDR3 region: CASARTGVSYEQYF. The CDR3 DNA follows: TGTGCCAGCGCCCGGACGGGAGTCTCCTACGAGCAGTACTTC. This sequence joins TRBV9 and TRBJ2-7; D is perhaps TRBD2 (6 bases). The CDR3 covers 14 residues. From germline, CDR1 is SGDLS and CDR2 YYNGEE. Trimming left V 7 bases short and J 0 bases short, with 14 bases between.

The chain carries TRBV12-5 and TRBJ1-2; unclear D gene. This CDR3 is 17 amino acids long. Germline V lookup: CDR1 LGHNT, CDR2 FRNRAP. Trimming removed 4 bases at V and 0 bases at J, with 18 bases between. In DNA, the CDR3 is TGTGCTAGTGGTTCCCCCCCCGACCGAGCGTCTAACTATGGCTACACCTTC. Translation gives CASGSPPDRASNYGYTF. Drawing the rest from reference TRBV12-5 and TRBJ1-2, the complete variable domain is DARVTQTPRHKVTEMGQEVTMRCQPILGHNTVFWYRQTMMQGLELLAYFRNRAPLDDSGMPKDRFSAEMPDATLATLKIQPSEPRDSAVYFCASGSPPDRASNYGYTFGSGTRLTVV.

This chain joins TRBV11-2 and TRBJ2-3; no clear D. With 4 bases removed from V and 2 bases from J, the gap between germline ends came to 13 bases. The CDR3 sequence is 15 residues long. Germline CDR1 reads SGHAT; CDR2 reads FQNNGV. In DNA form, the CDR3 reads TGTGCCAGCAGCTCCCTTACGCGGAACACAGATACGCAGTATTTT. This translates into CASSSLTRNTDTQYF.

This sequence joins TRBV28 and TRBJ2-5; no definite D call. Trimming took 7 bases from V and 5 from J, leaving 14 bases between them. The germline CDR1 and CDR2 sequences are MDHEN and SYDVKM. The CDR3 has 13 residues. The CDR3 bases are TGTGCCAGCACCCTGGAATGGAGTGAGACCCAGTACTTC. It is translated as CASTLEWSETQYF.

The genes are TRBV5-1 and TRBJ2-3; TRBD2 matches at 14 bases. The CDR3 contains 16 residues. The germline gives CDR1 SGHRS, CDR2 YFSETQ. The V segment lost 3 bases and the J segment 6 bases; nucleotides outside the gene matches: 6. The CDR3 sequence is CASSWGTSGSSDTQYF. CDR3 DNA sequence: TGCGCCAGCAGCTGGGGGACTAGCGGGAGTAGTGATACGCAGTATTTT.

The CDR3 sequence is CASSAGQGFSYEQYF. The CDR3 coding sequence is TGTGCCAGCAGCGCGGGACAGGGTTTCTCCTACGAGCAGTACTTC. The chain is built from TRBV7-9 and TRBJ2-7; 9 nucleotides align to TRBD1. After removal of 5 bases from V and 0 bases from J, the junction contained 5 bases not matched to a gene. CDR3 size: 15 residues. From germline, CDR1 is SEHNR and CDR2 FQNEAQ (reference sequence).

This sequence joins TRBV24-1 and TRBJ2-5; D is unclear. The CDR3 spans 12 residues. V lost 4 bases and J lost 5, with 7 bases in between. Germline-derived CDR1 and CDR2 are KGHDR and SFDVKD. CDR3 sequence: CATSDLLETQYF. CDR3 DNA: TGTGCCACCAGTGACTTACTTGAGACCCAGTACTTC.

The V call is TRBV10-3, the J call TRBJ1-2, with D possibly matching TRBD1 (5 bases). The CDR3 sequence is 16 residues long. The germline V and J ends were trimmed by 0 bases and 4 bases, with 15 bases remaining between them. Germline lookup yields CDR1 ENHRY and CDR2 SYGVKD. The CDR3 is CAISESRSSGGYGYTF. The CDR3 coding sequence is TGTGCCATCAGTGAGTCGCGGAGCTCCGGGGGCTATGGCTACACCTTC.

This clone was detected only a few times. The V and J genes are TRBV2 and TRBJ1-5, with D possibly TRBD1 on 5 matching bases. CDR3 size: 14 residues. Deletions cut 3 bases from V and 2 bases from J, with 8 bases between. CDR1 and CDR2 from the germline V gene are SNHLY and FYNNEI. The CDR3 DNA is TGTGCCAGCAGTGAGGTCAGGGGCAATCAGCCCCAGCATTTT. This translates into CASSEVRGNQPQHF.

This chain connects TRBV9 to TRBJ2-2; perhaps TRBD1 as D (5 bases). Looked up from germline, CDR1 is SGDLS and CDR2 is YYNGEE. V was pared by 4 bases and J by 2 bases, with 21 bases between. The CDR3 runs to 18 residues. In DNA, the CDR3 is TGTGCCAGCAGCCTCACCTATAGGGGCACGCTTAACACCGGGGAGCTGTTTTTT. Translated: CASSLTYRGTLNTGELFF.

The chain uses TRBV19 and TRBJ2-2, with 11 nucleotides matching TRBD2. The CDR3 contains 14 residues. The germline V gene encodes CDR1 LNHDA and CDR2 SQIVND (reference sequence). Losses at the gene ends were 10 bases for V and 1 base for J; bases not matched to a gene: 2. CDR3 nucleotides: TGTGCCATAGGGACTAGCGGGAACACCGGGGAGCTGTTTTTT. It is translated as CAIGTSGNTGELFF.

This rearrangement joins TRBV18 to TRBJ2-7, with D possibly being TRBD1 (6 bases). Looked up from germline, CDR1 is KGHSH and CDR2 is LQKENI. V was clipped by 2 bases and J by 1 base, with 12 bases between them. The CDR3 loop spans 15 amino acids. Written as DNA, the CDR3 is TGTGCCAGCTCACCAGTAGGACAGCCATCCTACGAGCAGTACTTC. The encoded protein is CASSPVGQPSYEQYF.

The chain combines TRBV28 with TRBJ2-5; D perhaps matches TRBD1 (6 bases). In germline, CDR1 is MDHEN, CDR2 SYDVKM. The CDR3 covers 13 residues. V dropped 4 bases and J dropped 5 bases, with 11 bases sitting between them. DNA of the CDR3: TGTGCCAGCAGTTACAGGGAGTCGGAGACCCAGTACTTC. This sequence encodes CASSYRESETQYF.

The chain links TRBV20-1 to TRBJ1-1, with D uncertain. Trimming took off 4 bases at V and 0 bases at J, with 3 bases between the two ends. The CDR3 contains 11 residues. Germline values: CDR1 DFQATT, CDR2 SNEGSKA (reference sequence). CDR3 region: CSATMNTEAFF. DNA for the CDR3: TGCAGTGCTACAATGAACACTGAAGCTTTCTTT.

In this sample, this clone turned up a few times. This sequence joins TRBV19 and TRBJ1-1; 11 nucleotides align to TRBD1. Germline V gene sequence: CDR1 LNHDA, CDR2 SQIVND (reference sequence). The CDR3 spans 15 residues. Losses at the gene ends were 6 bases for V and 5 bases for J; bases not matched to a gene: 8. CDR3 DNA: TGTGCCAGTAGGGCGGACAGGGGGCTGTATACTGAAGCTTTCTTT. This codes for CASRADRGLYTEAFF.